This record concerns one TCR beta chain sequence. TCRdb independently ran MiXCR on the RT-PCR reads; one entry per CDR3 protein. This table has about 680,000 distinct CDR3 sequences, 14% appearing once. V was clipped by 2 bases and J by 0 bases, with 10 bases between them. The CDR3 extends over 15 amino acids. CDR1 is SEHNR, CDR2 FQNEAQ, per germline (reference sequence). V gene TRBV7-9 combines with J gene TRBJ1-1; possibly TRBD1 for D (5 bases). What was sequenced was memory CD4+ T cells from blood. This TCR came from a female donor in good health, serving as a healthy control. For the CDR3, the DNA is TGTGCCAGCAGCTTATTGCGGGGGATGAACACTGAAGCTTTCTTT. It is translated as CASSLLRGMNTEAFF.